Included here is one T cell receptor beta chain sequence, with context. The source of the sample is a study of blood T cell repertoires in COVID-19. Study background: The United States, Italy and Spain were the sources of the acute and convalescent COVID-19 samples. Nucleic acid was either cDNA or gDNA, and it came from T cells, B-cell-depleted T cells, or PBMCs.

The CDR3 contains 18 residues. Looked up from germline, CDR1 is MDHEN and CDR2 is SYDVKM. V shed 3 bases and J 1 base; nucleotides not matched to a gene: 11. In the authors' workflow: Reference gene primer amplification yielded estimated nucleated cell counts. TCRdb's table, derived via immunoSEQ multiplex PCR, lists solely in-frame clones and lacks some. V and J calls and clone size come straight from that table; D and trimming were deduced from the DNA. The table shows hundreds of thousands of clones, with 70% to 90% occurring only once. This rearrangement joins TRBV28 to TRBJ2-3; 9 nucleotides agree with TRBD2. The TCR was taken from a man younger than 30 with active or convalescent COVID-19. Material for sequencing was peripheral blood. The CDR3: CASSLSLAGTDRTDTQYF. DNA for the CDR3: TGTGCCAGCAGTTTGTCTCTAGCGGGAACCGATCGCACAGATACGCAGTATTTT.